These T cell receptor beta chains were read from a single sample in a study of blood T cell repertoires in COVID-19. Sequencing was performed with immunoSEQ multiplex PCR; in TCRdb, only in-frame clones are kept and a portion is missing. Among approximately 85,000 clones listed, 90% were seen once. The specimen was peripheral blood. The receptor source for this set is a woman older than 75 with active or convalescent COVID-19. Both conserved end residues are part of each CDR3. A D gene is named only where the DNA matches it firmly. Clone size is shown for a subset of rows, as once, few, many or a class of expanded clone.

D gene	V gene	J gene	clone size	CDR3 DNA	CDR3 protein
-	TRBV12-3/TRBV12-4	TRBJ2-1	-	TGTGCCAGCAGTTCTCAACTCCACAATGAGCAGTTCTTC	CASSSQLHNEQFF
-	TRBV28	TRBJ2-1	-	TGTGCCAGCGGACTTTACAATGAGCAGTTCTTC	CASGLYNEQFF
-	TRBV9	TRBJ2-3	-	TGTGCCAGCAGCCCACCTGGGACAACTACGCAGTATTTT	CASSPPGTTTQYF
-	TRBV11-2	TRBJ2-5	-	TGTGCCAGCACAAGAAGTGGCGGTGAGACCCAGTACTTC	CASTRSGGETQYF
TRBD2	TRBV5-4	TRBJ2-2	-	TGTGCCAGCAGCACCGGGACTAGCGGGATGGGGGAGCTGTTTTTT	CASSTGTSGMGELFF
-	TRBV30	TRBJ1-5	few	TGTGCCTGGAGGGGTACAGACAATCAGCCCCAGCATTTT	CAWRGTDNQPQHF
TRBD2	TRBV7-2	TRBJ2-3	once	TGTGCCAGTTTTCTAGCGGGAGCACCCACAGATACGCAGTATTTT	CASFLAGAPTDTQYF
TRBD1	TRBV5-1	TRBJ2-5	-	TGCGCCAGCAGGGGGGCAGGGACAGGGGGCGAGACCCAGTACTTC	CASRGAGTGGETQYF
TRBD1	TRBV6-5	TRBJ2-7	-	TGTGCCAGCTCTGCTTACGGGACAGGGGTGGTCGAGCAGTACTTC	CASSAYGTGVVEQYF
-	TRBV18	TRBJ1-2	once	TGTGCCAGCTCACCACTGGGGGGGAACTATGGCTACACCTTC	CASSPLGGNYGYTF
TRBD2	TRBV4-2	TRBJ2-7	-	TGTGCCAGCAGCCGGTCGACTAGCGGGCCTTCCTACGAGCAGTACTTC	CASSRSTSGPSYEQYF
-	TRBV11-2	TRBJ1-2	-	TGTGCCAGCAGCTTAGCAGGGTTAAACTATGGCTACACCTTC	CASSLAGLNYGYTF
TRBD2	TRBV10-1	TRBJ2-5	-	TGCGCCAGCAGTGAGTCTTCTCTAGCGGGAGCGATCCAAGAGACCCAGTACTTC	CASSESSLAGAIQETQYF
-	TRBV9	TRBJ2-1	-	TGTGCCAGCAGCGTAGACCCCCGGGGGAGGAACAATGAGCAGTTCTTC	CASSVDPRGRNNEQFF
-	TRBV2	TRBJ1-5	-	TGTGCCAGCAGAACACAGGGCAATCAGCCCCAGCATTTT	CASRTQGNQPQHF
TRBD1	TRBV27	TRBJ1-2	-	TGTGCCAGCAGTTACGGTCCTTGGGACAGCTATGGCTACACCTTC	CASSYGPWDSYGYTF
TRBD1	TRBV7-9	TRBJ1-4	-	TGTGCCAGCAGCTTACTTGGGACAGGGGGCGCAGGGGGTGAAAAACTGTTTTTT	CASSLLGTGGAGGEKLFF
TRBD1	TRBV4-2	TRBJ1-5	-	TGTGCCAGCAGCTCTCAGGGGGAATATAGCAATCAGCCCCAGCATTTT	CASSSQGEYSNQPQHF